In its sample, the clone carrying this T cell receptor (beta chain) was seen once. Its cognate antigen is unknown. The CDR3 is 15 amino acids. CDR1 and CDR2 (germline): MNHNS, SASEGT. Trimming took 2 bases from V and 0 from J, leaving 10 bases between them. The data derive from a study of cytomegalovirus exposure and HLA in healthy donors. Study-level information: Early on, a data release was issued that held 80 million or so unique TCRs from HLA-typed donors. Study results and limitations: A later analysis reported that several of the most significant clusters appeared to be linked to common viral pathogens, among them Epstein-Barr virus. For TCR beta chains, V- and J-gene trimming was later linked to a missense DCLRE1C variant.

PCR amplification relied on 60 Vbeta primers (plus 13 Jbeta primers). The protocol was immunoSEQ multiplex PCR, while the TCRdb copy is restricted to in-frame clones and leaves out a portion. Of around 150,000 clones in the sample, more than 80% were seen once. The chain has TRBV6-1 and TRBJ1-2, with a tentative D call TRBD1 (5 bases). This TCR derives from a woman in her twenties or thirties in good health and CMV-seropositive. The specimen was PBMCs. The CDR3 sequence: CASSEPDRTNYGYTF. The CDR3 DNA follows: TGTGCCAGCAGTGAACCCGACAGAACTAACTATGGCTACACCTTC.